This entry describes one T cell receptor (beta chain). The antigen is undetermined. This sample was included in a study of T cell repertoires in ileal Crohn's disease. Whole-study context: Every patient was operated on for stricturing (61%) or penetrating (roughly 39%) complications.

Regarding the study as a whole: High-frequency clones were more common in sorted CD8 than CD4 cells. All patients with clonality above 26.8% had endoscopic recurrence.

TCRdb keeps only in-frame clones here, not all; method: immunoSEQ multiplex PCR. The profile shows about 5,700 clones, about four fifths of them singletons. V was pared by 1 base and J by 9 bases, with 6 bases of the junction left unmatched. The CDR3 is 15 amino acids. CDR1 KGHSH and CDR2 LQKENI come from the germline V gene. The sequenced material came from ileal tissue. The chain recombines TRBV18 with TRBJ1-6; TRBD1 matches 7 bases. This clonotype was obtained from an adult with Crohn's disease. CDR3 DNA sequence: TGTGCCAGCTCACCACAGACAGGGCAAGGTTCACCCCTCCACTTT. This codes for CASSPQTGQGSPLHF.